Shown below are 8 T cell receptor beta chains from a single sample sequenced in a study of blood T cell repertoires in COVID-19 (dated by TCRdb to the early 2020s). The library was obtained by the immunoSEQ multiplex PCR assay. Drawn from immuneACCESS, this table holds only the in-frame rearrangements with V and J called that TCRdb kept. Clones are partly lost; checked studies trace under half to an unresolved V gene and leave the rest unexplained. The sample records 250,000 to 300,000 clones, around 90% of which are singletons. In total, the top ten clones hold roughly 2.3% of the sample. The sample comprised peripheral blood. The receptors come from a man aged 45-65 years with acute or convalescent COVID-19.

This chain connects TRBV13 to TRBJ2-7; a weak D match, TRBD2 (6 bases). Germline V lookup: CDR1 PRHDT, CDR2 FYEKMQ (reference sequence). Trimming took off 4 bases at V and 4 bases at J, with 8 bases between the two ends. The CDR3 length is 12 residues. CDR3 in DNA: TGTGCCAGCAGCTGGGGGGAGTACGAGCAGTACTTC. This sequence encodes CASSWGEYEQYF.

This clone was picked up one time. The rearrangement links TRBV18 to TRBJ1-1; 8 nucleotides line up with TRBD1. After removal of 2 bases from V and 3 bases from J, the junction contained 5 bases not matched to a gene. The germline V gene encodes CDR1 KGHSH and CDR2 LQKENI. This CDR3 contains 15 residues. In DNA, the CDR3 is TGTGCCAGCTCACCAAGGGTACAGGGGGACACTGAAGCTTTCTTT. It translates to CASSPRVQGDTEAFF.

V and J are TRBV19 and TRBJ1-5; tentative D call: TRBD1 (6 bases). V was trimmed by 3 bases and J by 4 bases, leaving 10 bases between them. Germline CDR1 LNHDA, CDR2 SQIVND (reference sequence). The CDR3 length is 14 residues. CDR3 DNA sequence: TGTGCCAGTAGTATCGGACAGAGAAATCAGCCCCAGCATTTT. Residues: CASSIGQRNQPQHF.

The gene calls are TRBV11-2 and TRBJ1-1; D not resolved. Germline CDR1 and CDR2: SGHAT and FQNNGV. Trimming cost V 2 bases and J 2 bases, with 6 bases left between them. There are 13 residues in the CDR3. Written as DNA, the CDR3 is TGTGCCAGCAGCTTAATGGCTAACACTGAAGCTTTCTTT. This encodes CASSLMANTEAFF.

The genes are TRBV27 and TRBJ1-5; D is possibly TRBD1 (5 bases). Germline V CDR1 and CDR2: MNHEY, SMNVEV (reference sequence). V shed 5 bases and J shed 6 bases, with 8 bases lying between them. The CDR3 is 12 amino acids. The CDR3 region has the DNA TGTGCCAGCAGTCTTCAGGGTCAGCCCCAGCATTTT. Residues: CASSLQGQPQHF.

V gene TRBV3-1 (or the pseudogene TRBV3-2) combines with J gene TRBJ2-5, with TRBD2 identical over 9 bases. The V gene's germline CDR1 is LGHDT and CDR2 YNNKEL (reference sequence). CDR3 length: 15 amino acids. V trimming: 4 bases; J trimming: 5 bases; junction bases outside the gene matches: 8. The chain's CDR3 is CASSLTGLAWETQYF. The CDR3 nucleotides are TGTGCCAGCAGCCTTACGGGACTAGCCTGGGAGACCCAGTACTTC.

The chain employs TRBV13 and TRBJ1-2, with 7 bases lining up with TRBD1. The V gene end was trimmed by 10 bases and the J gene end by 4 bases; junction bases not matched to a gene: 6. Germline CDR1 and CDR2: PRHDT and FYEKMQ (reference sequence). This CDR3 region has 12 residues. The CDR3 spells CATRDSLYGYTF. CDR3 DNA: TGTGCCACCCGGGACAGCCTCTATGGCTACACCTTC.

This clone showed up just a few times. The gene calls are TRBV25-1 and TRBJ1-2; D is ambiguous. The germline V gene has CDR1 MGHDK and CDR2 SYGVNS. The ends were cut back, 4 bases at V and 7 bases at J, with 10 bases in the middle. The CDR3 is made up of 12 amino acids. CDR3 protein: CASSGSTFGYTF. CDR3 DNA: TGTGCCAGCAGTGGTAGCACTTTTGGCTACACCTTC.